Listed below are T cell receptor beta chains from one sample, sequenced in a study of monozygotic twins with inflammatory bowel disease. Following a re-call of the 5' RACE reads, TCRdb has one entry per CDR3 protein and lacks DNA. The listing records a few hundred thousand distinct CDR3 sequences. Sequencing input: blood. Source of these receptors: a human donor with ulcerative colitis or Crohn's disease, or a healthy co-twin of an affected twin (not recorded which). Each CDR3 is given with its conserved first and last residue. The order of the fields is V gene, J gene, CDR3 protein.

TRBV23-1,TRBJ2-1,CANVWRLADLRNEQFF
TRBV27,TRBJ2-7,CASSTTYFLRSYEQYF
TRBV20-1,TRBJ1-1,CSARDPGTGSEAFF
TRBV28,TRBJ1-1,CASSWSTVLSTEAFF
TRBV11-2,TRBJ2-2,CASRRRPDGGIKNTGELFF
TRBV5-6,TRBJ1-1,CASSLVRGARTEAFF
TRBV28,TRBJ1-2,CASRTTGATIEYGYTF
TRBV30,TRBJ2-2,CAWNEAGELFF
TRBV7-2,TRBJ2-4,CASSLGMGLAKNIQYF
TRBV27,TRBJ2-1,CASSETSGVYNEQFF
TRBV7-2,TRBJ2-7,CASARKGSVYEQYF
TRBV30,TRBJ1-6,CAWEGPGADNSPLHF
TRBV13,TRBJ1-6,CASSSRGHAYNSPLHF
TRBV3-1,TRBJ2-3,CASSQGGSLPDTQYF
TRBV7-2,TRBJ1-5,CASSPTPGNQPQHF
TRBV3-1,TRBJ2-1,CASSKGGQDEQFF
TRBV4-1,TRBJ2-7,CASSSSLAGERYEQYF
TRBV7-2,TRBJ1-2,CASSQRGGTAGYTF
TRBV27,TRBJ2-7,CASSLRQGLTYEQYF
TRBV12-3/TRBV12-4,TRBJ2-3,CASRAGGGPDTQYF
TRBV7-9,TRBJ2-1,CASSPTVGSYNEQFF
TRBV6-5,TRBJ1-2,CASTRDPINGYTF
TRBV10-3,TRBJ2-3,CAIRPAGGLTDTQYF
TRBV3-1,TRBJ1-6,CASSQDERYSPLHF